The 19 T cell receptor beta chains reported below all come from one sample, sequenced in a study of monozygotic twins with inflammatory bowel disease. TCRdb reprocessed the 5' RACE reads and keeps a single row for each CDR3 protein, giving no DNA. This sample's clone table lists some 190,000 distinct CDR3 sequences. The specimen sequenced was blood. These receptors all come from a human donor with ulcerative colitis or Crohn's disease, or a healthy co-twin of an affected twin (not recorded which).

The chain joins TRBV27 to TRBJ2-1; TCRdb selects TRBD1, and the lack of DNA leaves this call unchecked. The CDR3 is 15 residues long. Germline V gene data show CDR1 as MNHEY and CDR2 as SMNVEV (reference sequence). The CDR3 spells CATPGERGSDNEQFF.

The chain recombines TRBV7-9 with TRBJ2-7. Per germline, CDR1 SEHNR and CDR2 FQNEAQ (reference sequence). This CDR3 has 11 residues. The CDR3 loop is CASSSTNQQYF.

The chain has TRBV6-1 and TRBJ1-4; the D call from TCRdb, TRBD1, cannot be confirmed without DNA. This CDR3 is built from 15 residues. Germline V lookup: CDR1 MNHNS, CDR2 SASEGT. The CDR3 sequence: CASSDRGGTNEKLFF.

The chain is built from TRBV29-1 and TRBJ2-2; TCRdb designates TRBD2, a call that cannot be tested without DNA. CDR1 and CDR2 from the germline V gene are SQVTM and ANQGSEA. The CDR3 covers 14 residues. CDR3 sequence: CSVLSGPNTGELFF.

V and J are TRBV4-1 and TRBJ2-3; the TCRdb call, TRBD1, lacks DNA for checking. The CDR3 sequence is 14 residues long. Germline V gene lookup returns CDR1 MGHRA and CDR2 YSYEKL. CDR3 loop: CASSPDRLADTQYF.

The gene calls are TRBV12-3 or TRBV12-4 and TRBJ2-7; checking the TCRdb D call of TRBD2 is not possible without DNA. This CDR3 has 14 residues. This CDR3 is CASSYWEVPYEQYF.

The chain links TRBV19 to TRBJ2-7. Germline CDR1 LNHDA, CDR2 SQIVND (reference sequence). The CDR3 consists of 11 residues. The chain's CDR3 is CASSRGFEQYF.

CDR3 region: CASSTRTGQETQYF. This chain links TRBV5-6 with TRBJ2-5; the TRBD1 assignment by TCRdb is unverifiable without DNA. The CDR3 is made up of 14 amino acids. Germline V gene lookup returns CDR1 SGHDT and CDR2 YYEEEE.

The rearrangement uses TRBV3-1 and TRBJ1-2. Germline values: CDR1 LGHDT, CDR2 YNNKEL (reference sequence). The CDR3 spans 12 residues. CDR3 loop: CASSYGSSGYTF.

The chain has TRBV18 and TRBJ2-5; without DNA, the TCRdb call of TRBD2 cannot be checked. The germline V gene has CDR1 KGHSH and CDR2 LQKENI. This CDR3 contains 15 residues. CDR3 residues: CASSSRRAVGETQYF.

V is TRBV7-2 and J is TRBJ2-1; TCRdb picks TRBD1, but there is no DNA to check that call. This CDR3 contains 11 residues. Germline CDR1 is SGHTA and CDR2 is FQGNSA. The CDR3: CAIKQENEQFF.

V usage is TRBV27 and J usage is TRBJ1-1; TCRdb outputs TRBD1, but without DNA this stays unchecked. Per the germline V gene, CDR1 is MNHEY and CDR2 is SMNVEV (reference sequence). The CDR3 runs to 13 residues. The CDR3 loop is CASSLGSGQEAFF.

CDR3 loop: CASRPLRMNTEAFF. The genes are TRBV7-2 and TRBJ1-1; TCRdb's D gene call, TRBD1, goes unchecked for lack of DNA. Germline assignment: CDR1 SGHTA and CDR2 FQGNSA. The CDR3 runs to 14 residues.

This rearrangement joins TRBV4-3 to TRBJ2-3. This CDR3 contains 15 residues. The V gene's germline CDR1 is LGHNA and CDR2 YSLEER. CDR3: CASSQDGTGTDTQYF.

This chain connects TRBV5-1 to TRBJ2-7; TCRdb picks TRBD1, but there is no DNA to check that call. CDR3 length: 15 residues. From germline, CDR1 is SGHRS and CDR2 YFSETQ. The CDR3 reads CASSPVTGGSYEQYF. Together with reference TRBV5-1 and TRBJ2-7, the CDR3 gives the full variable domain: KAGVTQTPRYLIKTRGQQVTLSCSPISGHRSVSWYQQTPGQGLQFLFEYFSETQRNKGNFPGRFSGRQFSNSRSEMNVSTLELGDSALYLCASSPVTGGSYEQYFGPGTRLTVT.

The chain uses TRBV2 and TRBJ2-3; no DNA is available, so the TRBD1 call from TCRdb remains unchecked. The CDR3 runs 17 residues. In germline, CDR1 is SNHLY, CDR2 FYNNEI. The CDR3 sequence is CASSEEAGVASTDTQYF.

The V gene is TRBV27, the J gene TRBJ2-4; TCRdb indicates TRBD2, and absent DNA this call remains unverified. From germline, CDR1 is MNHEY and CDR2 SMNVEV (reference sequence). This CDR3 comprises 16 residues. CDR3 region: CASSLTSGATKNIQYF.

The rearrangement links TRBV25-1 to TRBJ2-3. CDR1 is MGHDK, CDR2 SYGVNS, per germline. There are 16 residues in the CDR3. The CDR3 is CASSRSGTPSTDTQYF. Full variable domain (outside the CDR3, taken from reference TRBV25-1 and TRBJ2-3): EADIYQTPRYLVIGTGKKITLECSQTMGHDKMYWYQQDPGMELHLIHYSYGVNSTEKGDLSSESTVSRIRTEHFPLTLESARPSHTSQYLCASSRSGTPSTDTQYFGPGTRLTVL.

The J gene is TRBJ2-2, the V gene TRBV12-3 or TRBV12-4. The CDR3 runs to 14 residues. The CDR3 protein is CASSPTLATGELFF.